This T cell receptor beta chain came from a study of identical twins. Study-wide results and caveats: The study drew conclusions from cross-sectional statistical analysis, not from following the same donors. Possibly, invariant MAIT and iNKT cells partly confounded zero-insertion analyses. Insertions were fewer in abundant cord blood beta clonotypes, whereas memory repertoires showed none of this pattern.

The CDR3 runs 14 residues. Germline CDR1 is LGHNA and CDR2 is YNFKEQ. Trimming removed 1 base from V and 3 bases from J, with 8 bases in between. From the 5' RACE reads, TCRdb called clonotypes with MiXCR, one entry per CDR3 protein. The data show about 920,000 distinct CDR3 sequences, 12% seen once. This clonotype was picked up a small number of times. Its antigen is as yet unknown. In addition, the sample was reused for a study of yellow fever vaccine responses in identical twins.

Sample: PBMCs. The sequence derives from a woman between 18 and 29 years old in good health. The gene calls are TRBV4-2 and TRBJ2-3; no firm D call. The CDR3 reads CASSQGGWTDTQYF. CDR3 DNA: TGTGCCAGCAGCCAAGGAGGCTGGACAGATACGCAGTATTTT.